The subject of this entry is one T cell receptor beta chain. Its cognate antigen is unknown. This CDR3 is 16 amino acids long. Time point noted: sample taken at primary tumor resection. The input material, whole RNA from tumor, nontumor lung or frozen PBMC, was sequenced unsorted. The donors comprised about 74 untreated early-stage non-small cell lung cancer patients. Each molecule of TCR cDNA was tagged with one unique molecular identifier. MiXCR, run by TCRdb on the 5' RACE reads, gives a single entry per CDR3 protein. The sample holds approximately 47,000 distinct CDR3 sequences, about 7.4% seen once. The data were obtained in a study of spatial heterogeneity in lung cancer. About the study: Among detected sequences, beta-chain ones consistently exceeded alpha-chain ones in number. Study-wide results and limits: Ubiquitous expanded tumor TCRs appeared in blood more at resection than follow-up.

The sequence was obtained from a female donor with early-stage non-small cell lung cancer. The sequencing here drew on PBMCs, taken at surgery. The chain joins TRBV3-2 to TRBJ2-1. TRBV3-2 corresponds to a pseudogene. The chain's CDR3 is CASSQNSTCSYNEQFF. CDR3 in DNA: TGTGCCAGCAGCCAAAATAGCACATGCTCCTACAATGAGCAGTTCTTC.